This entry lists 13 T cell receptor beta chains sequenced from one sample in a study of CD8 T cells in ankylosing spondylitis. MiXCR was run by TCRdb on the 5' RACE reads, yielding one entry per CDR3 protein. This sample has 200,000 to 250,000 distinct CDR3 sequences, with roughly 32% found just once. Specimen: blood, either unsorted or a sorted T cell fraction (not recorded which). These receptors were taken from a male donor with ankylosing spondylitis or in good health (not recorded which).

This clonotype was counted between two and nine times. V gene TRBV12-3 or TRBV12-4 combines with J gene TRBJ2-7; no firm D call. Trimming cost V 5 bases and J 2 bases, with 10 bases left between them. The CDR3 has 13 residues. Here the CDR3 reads CASSQDVTYEQYF. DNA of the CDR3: TGTGCCAGCAGTCAGGACGTTACCTACGAGCAGTACTTC.

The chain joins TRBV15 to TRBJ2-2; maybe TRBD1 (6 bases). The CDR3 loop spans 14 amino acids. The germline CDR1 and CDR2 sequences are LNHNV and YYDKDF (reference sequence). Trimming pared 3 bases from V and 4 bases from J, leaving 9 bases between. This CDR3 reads CATSSDRLTGELFF. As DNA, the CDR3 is TGTGCCACCAGCAGCGACAGGCTCACCGGGGAGCTGTTTTTT.

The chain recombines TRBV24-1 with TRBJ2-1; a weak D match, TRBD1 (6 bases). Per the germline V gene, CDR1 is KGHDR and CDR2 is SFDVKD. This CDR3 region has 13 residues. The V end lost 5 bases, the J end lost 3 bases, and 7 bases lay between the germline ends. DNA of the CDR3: TGTGCCACCAGTGCGGACAGCTACAATGAGCAGTTCTTC. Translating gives CATSADSYNEQFF.

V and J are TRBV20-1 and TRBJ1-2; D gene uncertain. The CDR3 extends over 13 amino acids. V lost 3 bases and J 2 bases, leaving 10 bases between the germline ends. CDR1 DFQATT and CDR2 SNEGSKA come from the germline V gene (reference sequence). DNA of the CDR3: TGCAGTGCTAGCTTATACCAAAACTATGGCTACACCTTC. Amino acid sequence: CSASLYQNYGYTF.

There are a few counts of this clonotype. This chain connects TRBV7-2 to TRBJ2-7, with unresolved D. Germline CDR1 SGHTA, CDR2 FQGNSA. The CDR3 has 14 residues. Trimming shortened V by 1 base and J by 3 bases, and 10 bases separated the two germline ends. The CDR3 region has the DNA TGTGCCAGCAGCTTAGTACAGCTAAACTACGAGCAGTACTTC. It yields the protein CASSLVQLNYEQYF.

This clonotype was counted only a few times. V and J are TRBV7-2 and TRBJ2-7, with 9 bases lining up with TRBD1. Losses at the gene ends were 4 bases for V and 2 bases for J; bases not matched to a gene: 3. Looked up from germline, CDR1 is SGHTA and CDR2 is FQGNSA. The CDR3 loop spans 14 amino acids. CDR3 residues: CASSWGQGAYEQYF. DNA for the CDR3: TGTGCCAGCAGCTGGGGACAGGGCGCCTACGAGCAGTACTTC.

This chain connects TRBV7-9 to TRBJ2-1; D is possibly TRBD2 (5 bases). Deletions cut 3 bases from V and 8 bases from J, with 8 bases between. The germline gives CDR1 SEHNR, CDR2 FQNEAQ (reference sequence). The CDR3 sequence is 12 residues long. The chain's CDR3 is CASSFEDYEQFF. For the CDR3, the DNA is TGTGCCAGCAGCTTTGAGGACTATGAGCAGTTCTTC.

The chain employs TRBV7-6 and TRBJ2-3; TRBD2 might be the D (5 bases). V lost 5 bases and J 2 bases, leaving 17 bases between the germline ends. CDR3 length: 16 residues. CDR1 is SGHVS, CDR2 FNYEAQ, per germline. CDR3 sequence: CASSGGLGNFTDTQYF. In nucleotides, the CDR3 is TGTGCCAGCAGCGGAGGACTGGGGAACTTCACAGATACGCAGTATTTT.

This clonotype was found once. CDR3 bases: TGTGCCAGCAGTAGCCGGGACAGGGGGCATCGGGAGCTGTTTTTT. Translated: CASSSRDRGHRELFF. The chain links TRBV6-1 to TRBJ2-2; 12 bases match TRBD1. The ends lost 5 bases at V and 9 bases at J; junction bases unmatched: 7. The CDR3 runs 15 residues. CDR1 and CDR2 (germline): MNHNS, SASEGT.

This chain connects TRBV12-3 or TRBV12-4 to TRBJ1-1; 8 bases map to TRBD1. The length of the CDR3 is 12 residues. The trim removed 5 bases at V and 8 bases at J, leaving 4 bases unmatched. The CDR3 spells CASSLGDREAFF. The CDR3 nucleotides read TGTGCCAGCAGTCTGGGGGACAGGGAAGCTTTCTTT.

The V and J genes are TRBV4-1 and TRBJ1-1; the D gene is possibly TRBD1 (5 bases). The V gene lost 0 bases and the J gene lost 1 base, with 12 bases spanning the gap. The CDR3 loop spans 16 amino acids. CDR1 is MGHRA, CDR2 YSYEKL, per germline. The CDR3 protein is CASSQDFGDGNTEAFF. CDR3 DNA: TGCGCCAGCAGCCAAGACTTTGGGGACGGGAACACTGAAGCTTTCTTT.

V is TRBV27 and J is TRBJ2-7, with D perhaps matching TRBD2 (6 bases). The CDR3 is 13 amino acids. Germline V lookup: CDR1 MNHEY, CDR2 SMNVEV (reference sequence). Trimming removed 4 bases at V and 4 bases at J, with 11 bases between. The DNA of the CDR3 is TGTGCCAGCAGTTCCGCGGGAAGGTACGAGCAGTACTTC. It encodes CASSSAGRYEQYF.

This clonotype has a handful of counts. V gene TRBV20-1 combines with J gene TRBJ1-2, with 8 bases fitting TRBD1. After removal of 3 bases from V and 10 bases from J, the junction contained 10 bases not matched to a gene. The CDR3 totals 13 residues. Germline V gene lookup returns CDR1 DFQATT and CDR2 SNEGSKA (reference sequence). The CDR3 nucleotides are TGCAGTGCTAGGGACAGGGTGGGATGGGACTACACCTTC. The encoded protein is CSARDRVGWDYTF.